Each of the 6 T cell receptor beta chains below was sequenced from the same sample in a study of T cell repertoires in cytomegalovirus infection (dated by TCRdb to the late 2010s). The reads were generated on an Illumina HiSeq 1500. Using fastp trimming at Q25 and MiXCR clonotype assembly, TCRdb reanalyzed the public sequencing data and kept in-frame beta chains. Merged by CDR3 protein, the rows form single entries marked with the most common genes and DNA. The sample includes approximately 500,000 distinct CDR3 sequences, with approximately 15% observed a single time. Around 25% of the sample lies in the top ten. The specimen was CD8+ T cells from PBMCs. These receptors were obtained from a human donor in good health (CMV status not recorded). Some clones in this sample may be carry-over from other donors' samples.

This clonotype was found many times. V gene TRBV12-3 or TRBV12-4 combines with J gene TRBJ2-1, with D possibly TRBD1 on 6 matching bases. Trimming shortened V by 6 bases and J by 7 bases, and 19 bases separated the two germline ends. The CDR3 loop spans 15 amino acids. CDR3 residues: CASRLSGHPRNEQFF. The CDR3, as DNA: TGTGCCAGCAGGCTCTCGGGACACCCGAGGAATGAGCAGTTCTTC.

This clonotype appeared a few times. J is TRBJ2-1 and V is TRBV20-1; 13 bases map to TRBD2. The CDR3 has 15 amino acids. The germline gives CDR1 DFQATT, CDR2 SNEGSKA (reference sequence). J gave up 8 bases and V 3 bases, and 7 bases lay outside the gene matches. The CDR3 loop reads CSARGLAGFGYEQFF. For the CDR3, the DNA is TGCAGTGCTAGGGGACTAGCGGGGTTTGGGTATGAGCAGTTCTTC.

The J gene is TRBJ2-1, the V gene TRBV10-3, with 14 bases aligning to TRBD2. The CDR3 is 16 residues long. The ends lost 2 bases at V and 6 bases at J; junction bases unmatched: 3. Germline V gene lookup returns CDR1 ENHRY and CDR2 SYGVKD. CDR3 loop: CAISEPGLAGVNEQFF. In DNA form, the CDR3 reads TGTGCCATCAGTGAGCCGGGACTAGCGGGAGTCAATGAGCAGTTCTTC.

At least ten counts were recorded for this clonotype. V is TRBV7-9 and J is TRBJ2-5; possible D gene TRBD2, 6 bases. The ends were cut back, 4 bases at V and 3 bases at J, with 9 bases in the middle. CDR1 is SEHNR, CDR2 FQNEAQ, per germline (reference sequence). The CDR3 contains 13 residues. The CDR3 DNA is TGTGCCAGCAGCTCCACGGGGGAAGAGACCCAGTACTTC. It codes for CASSSTGEETQYF.

Regarding this clonotype: A read error is possible here, since a much larger clone lies one base away. This CDR3 is missing its conserved last phenylalanine or tryptophan, likely due to a read error. The chain joins TRBV11-2 to TRBJ2-7; tentative D call: TRBD1 (5 bases). The CDR3 covers 15 residues. The V gene's germline CDR1 is SGHAT and CDR2 FQNNGV. V lost 0 bases, J lost 1 base, and 10 bases lay in between. CDR3 loop: CASSLDHAGSYEQYL. CDR3 DNA sequence: TGTGCCAGCAGCTTAGATCATGCAGGGTCCTACGAGCAGTACTTA.

This clonotype showed up just a few times. This sequence joins TRBV2 and TRBJ2-7, with D possibly matching TRBD2 (6 bases). Germline CDR1 reads SNHLY; CDR2 reads FYNNEI. With 10 bases removed from V and 5 bases from J, the gap between germline ends came to 15 bases. CDR3 length: 12 amino acids. The CDR3 DNA sequence: TGTGCCACCCAATCGGGACTCCACGAGCAGTACTTC. Translated, it gives CATQSGLHEQYF.